The rows below give T cell receptor beta chains drawn from one sample of a study of regulatory T cells in long-lasting Graves disease. TCRdb analysed the multiplex PCR reads with MiXCR anew, one entry per CDR3 protein. The sample contains some 440,000 distinct CDR3 sequences, roughly 20% of which appear only once. Here the sequenced sample was peripheral blood mononuclear cells (PBMCs), taken when the disease was refractory, from a patient treated with antithyroid drugs. The receptor source for this set is a female donor with Graves disease. The CDR3 runs from the conserved cysteine through the conserved F or W. D genes are given only for firm matches. Not all rows give a size; the values are once, few, many and, for expanded clones, a class.

V gene	J gene	clone size	D gene	CDR3 DNA	CDR3 protein
TRBV4-2	TRBJ1-1	few	TRBD1	TGTGCCAGCAGCCAAGATTGGACAGGGCCGAACACTGAAGCTTTCTTT	CASSQDWTGPNTEAFF
TRBV6-1	TRBJ1-5	many	-	TGTGCCAGCAGTGAAGCAGGTCAGCAAAATCAGCCCCAGCATTTT	CASSEAGQQNQPQHF
TRBV6-2/TRBV6-3	TRBJ1-5	-	-	TGTGCCAGCAACCCGGGGGGTAATAGCAATCAGCCCCAGCATTTT	CASNPGGNSNQPQHF
TRBV7-2	TRBJ1-1	few	-	TGTGCCAGCAGCCTTCGGGGGTTAAAGACTGAAGCTTTCTTT	CASSLRGLKTEAFF
TRBV6-2/TRBV6-3	TRBJ2-5	many	TRBD1	TGTGCCAGCAGTTTGGGACAGAGGGGGACCCAGTACTTC	CASSLGQRGTQYF
TRBV12-3/TRBV12-4	TRBJ2-5	many	-	TGTGCCAGCAGTTCTCTGACATCCCAAGAGACCCAGTACTTC	CASSSLTSQETQYF
TRBV20-1	TRBJ2-5	-	TRBD2	TGCAGTGCTAGGGACTGGGCTAGCGGTCAAGAGACCCAGTACTTC	CSARDWASGQETQYF
TRBV28	TRBJ2-6	few	TRBD1	TGTGCCAGCAGAAGACAGGGTTCGGGGGCCAACGTCCTGACTTTC	CASRRQGSGANVLTF
TRBV24-1	TRBJ2-7	many	TRBD2	TGTGCCACCAGTGATTCGAGCGGGGGGACATACGAGCAGTACTTC	CATSDSSGGTYEQYF
TRBV28	TRBJ2-7	many	TRBD1	TGTGCCTGGACAGGAGCGAACTCCTACGAGCAGTACTTC	CAWTGANSYEQYF
TRBV6-5	TRBJ2-1	few	-	TGTGCCAGCAGTTTGACAGTTTTGGGTGAGCAGTTCTTC	CASSLTVLGEQFF
TRBV11-2	TRBJ1-3	few	TRBD1	TGTGCCAGCAGCTCCGGACAGGGAGGGAACACCATATATTTT	CASSSGQGGNTIYF
TRBV29-1	TRBJ1-1	many	-	TGCAGCGCCCTGAGGCCCCCCACCGACACTGAAGCTTTCTTT	CSALRPPTDTEAFF
TRBV12-3/TRBV12-4	TRBJ2-1	-	TRBD1	TGTGCCAGCAGTCCTCGGGACAGGGTAAATGAGCAGTTCTTC	CASSPRDRVNEQFF
TRBV28	TRBJ2-7	many	-	TGTGCCAGCAGCCGCCTTCATTCCTACGAGCAGTACTTC	CASSRLHSYEQYF
TRBV28	TRBJ1-5	few	-	TGTGCCAGCAGTTTAGACAATCAGCCCCAGCGTTTT	CASSLDNQPQRF
TRBV28	TRBJ2-1	-	TRBD2	TGTGCCAGCAGTTGGGGACTAGCGCTCAACAATGAGCAGTTCTTC	CASSWGLALNNEQFF
TRBV20-1	TRBJ1-2	many	TRBD1	TGCAGTGCTAGTAGGGAAAGACAGGGCCCCTATGGCTACACCTTC	CSASRERQGPYGYTF
TRBV20-1	TRBJ1-4	-	TRBD1	TGCAGTGCGCCTACAGGGGGCGAAGAAAAACTGTTTTTT	CSAPTGGEEKLFF
TRBV6-1	TRBJ1-1	many	TRBD1	TGTGCCAGCGACAGGGACGCTATGAACACTGAAGCTTTCTTT	CASDRDAMNTEAFF
TRBV28	TRBJ1-2	many	TRBD1	TGTGCCAGCAGTTTTGGGCAGGGGGATGTCGCCTTC	CASSFGQGDVAF
TRBV30	TRBJ1-2	-	-	TGTGCCTGGAGCTTTCCCGGGGGCCCGTGGGGCTACACCTTC	CAWSFPGGPWGYTF
TRBV29-1	TRBJ1-3	few	-	TGCAGCGTCACCGCCAGGAACTCTGGAAACACCATATATTTT	CSVTARNSGNTIYF
TRBV6-1	TRBJ1-5	many	-	TGTGCCAGCAGTGGGGGGGCAAATAGCAATCAGCCCCAGCATTTT	CASSGGANSNQPQHF
TRBV6-2/TRBV6-3	TRBJ2-4	few	-	TGTGCCAGCAGTTACGAAGGGGGGGCAGGCATTCAGTACTTC	CASSYEGGAGIQYF
TRBV29-1	TRBJ1-1	few	-	TGCAGCGTTAAGGGGGGCCAGGACCGAGGAGCTTTCTTT	CSVKGGQDRGAFF
TRBV28	TRBJ2-7	many	TRBD1	TGTGCCAGCAGTCAGACAGGGAGTCGGTACGAGCAGTACTTC	CASSQTGSRYEQYF
TRBV3-1	TRBJ1-4	few	-	TGTGCCAGCAGCCCGGCAGGGGAGGAAGAAAAACTGTTTTTT	CASSPAGEEEKLFF
TRBV28	TRBJ1-5	many	TRBD1	TGTGCCAGCAGGACAGGGTCTCAGCCCCAGCATTTT	CASRTGSQPQHF
TRBV2	TRBJ1-1	-	TRBD1	TGTGCCAGCAGTGGGCTTTCCGGGACAGGCGGCACTGAAGCTTTCTTT	CASSGLSGTGGTEAFF
TRBV12-5	TRBJ2-7	-	TRBD1	TGTGCTAGACCACCCCCGGGACAGGGGTGGAGCGAGCAGTACTTC	CARPPPGQGWSEQYF
TRBV3-1	TRBJ1-2	many	-	TGTGCCAGCAGCCAAGGTGAAGGCGCTCTGGGCTACACCTTC	CASSQGEGALGYTF